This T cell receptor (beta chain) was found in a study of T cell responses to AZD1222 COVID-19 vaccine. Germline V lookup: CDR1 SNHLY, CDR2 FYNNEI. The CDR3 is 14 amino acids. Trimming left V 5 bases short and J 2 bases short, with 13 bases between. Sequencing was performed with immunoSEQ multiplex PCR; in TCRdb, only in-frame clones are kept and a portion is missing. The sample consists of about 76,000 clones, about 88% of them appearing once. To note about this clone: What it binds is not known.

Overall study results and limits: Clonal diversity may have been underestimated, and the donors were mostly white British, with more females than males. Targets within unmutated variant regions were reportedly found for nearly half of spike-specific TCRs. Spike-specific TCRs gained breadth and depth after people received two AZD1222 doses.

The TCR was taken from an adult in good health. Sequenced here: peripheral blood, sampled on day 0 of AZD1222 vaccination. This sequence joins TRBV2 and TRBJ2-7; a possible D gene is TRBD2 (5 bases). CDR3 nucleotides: TGTGCCAGCAGTCGGAGGCGAGATCCCTACGAGCAGTACTTC. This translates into CASSRRRDPYEQYF.